The 30 T cell receptor beta chains given below trace back to one sample, sequenced in a study of HIV-infected patients and healthy controls. All unsorted peripheral T cells were captured because whole blood was used without fractionation. cDNA was made from roughly 500 ng RNA using alpha and beta constant primers. Alpha and beta chain libraries were made separately by chain-specific third strand synthesis with multiplexing indices. TCRdb re-called the 5' RACE reads with MiXCR, one entry per CDR3 protein. The table lists roughly 18,000 distinct CDR3 sequences, 10% of them singletons, with about 3.1% in the top ten. Sequenced sample: blood. Receptors were obtained from an adult in good health.

The sample holds many counts of this clonotype. This chain links TRBV12-3 or TRBV12-4 with TRBJ2-7; D perhaps matches TRBD2 (5 bases). V gave up 2 bases and J gave up 7 bases, with 9 bases separating them. This CDR3 is 12 amino acids long. In DNA form, the CDR3 reads TGTGCCAGCAGTTTACCTCCGGGGGAGCAGTACTTC. Translated, it gives CASSLPPGEQYF.

The chain couples TRBV12-3 or TRBV12-4 to TRBJ1-1; 8 positions agree with TRBD1. There are 14 residues in the CDR3. V was pared by 2 bases and J by 1 base, with 0 bases of the junction left unmatched. CDR3 sequence reads: CASSLTGGNTEAFF. CDR3 in DNA: TGTGCCAGCAGTTTAACAGGGGGGAACACTGAAGCTTTCTTT.

In its sample, this clonotype was seen many times. The chain has TRBV6-1 and TRBJ2-1; 8 bases align to TRBD2. The germline V gene has CDR1 MNHNS and CDR2 SASEGT. V lost 5 bases and J lost 0; bases outside the gene matches: 3. The CDR3 totals 15 residues. For the CDR3, the DNA is TGTGCCAGCAGTAGCGGGACTAGCTCCTACAATGAGCAGTTCTTC. Its protein is CASSSGTSSYNEQFF.

The chain is built from TRBV3-1 and TRBJ2-2; D is unclear. The CDR3 length is 18 residues. V shed 2 bases and J shed 3 bases, with 19 bases lying between them. In germline, CDR1 is LGHDT, CDR2 YNNKEL (reference sequence). This chain's CDR3 is CASSQSRRQTRDTGELFF. The CDR3 DNA sequence: TGTGCCAGCAGCCAATCAAGACGCCAAACACGGGACACCGGGGAGCTGTTTTTT.

V is TRBV4-1 and J is TRBJ2-5, with 7 bases aligning to TRBD1. The V segment lost 4 bases and the J segment 0 bases; nucleotides outside the gene matches: 8. CDR3 length: 16 amino acids. The germline V gene encodes CDR1 MGHRA and CDR2 YSYEKL. This CDR3 reads CASSLGTAEYQETQYF. The DNA for the CDR3 is TGCGCCAGCAGCCTAGGGACAGCAGAATACCAAGAGACCCAGTACTTC.

This clonotype was seen ten or more times. The J gene is TRBJ2-1, the V gene TRBV5-5; unclear D gene. The CDR3 runs to 15 residues. Germline V gene sequence: CDR1 SGHKS, CDR2 YYEKEE (reference sequence). Trimming stripped 2 bases from V and 7 bases from J, with 16 bases between. The DNA for the CDR3 is TGTGCCAGCAGCTTCTTAGAAGTCGGGTGGAATGAGCAGTTCTTC. It translates to CASSFLEVGWNEQFF.

By sample share, this clonotype is medium-sized. This chain connects TRBV3-1 to TRBJ2-3, with 9 positions matching TRBD1. CDR1 and CDR2 from the germline V gene are LGHDT and YNNKEL (reference sequence). After removal of 5 bases from V and 3 bases from J, the junction contained 3 bases not matched to a gene. The CDR3 length is 14 residues. The CDR3 region has the DNA TGTGCCAGCAGCGGGACAGGGAGAACAGATACGCAGTATTTT. It codes for CASSGTGRTDTQYF.

This clonotype was counted only a few times. The chain has TRBV20-1 and TRBJ2-2; 8 bases line up with TRBD2. Germline values: CDR1 DFQATT, CDR2 SNEGSKA (reference sequence). The CDR3 runs 15 residues. V lost 0 bases to trimming and J lost 3 bases; unmatched junction nucleotides: 3. The CDR3 coding sequence is TGCAGTGCTAGAGATCTCGGGAGGGACACCGGGGAGCTGTTTTTT. It yields the protein CSARDLGRDTGELFF.

This clonotype was seen ten or more times. V and J are TRBV6-5 and TRBJ2-1; D gene ambiguous. CDR3 size: 15 residues. Germline values: CDR1 MNHEY, CDR2 SVGAGI. The ends were cut back, 6 bases at V and 0 bases at J, with 12 bases in the middle. The CDR3 coding sequence is TGTGCCAGCAGCCCAAATGAGAGCTCCTACAATGAGCAGTTCTTC. Amino acid sequence: CASSPNESSYNEQFF.

CDR3 loop: CASSLSSGSEAFF. The CDR3, as DNA: TGTGCCAGCAGTTTATCGTCGGGCTCTGAAGCTTTCTTT. This chain connects TRBV27 to TRBJ1-1; no clear D. The CDR3 spans 13 residues. Deletions cut 0 bases from V and 6 bases from J, with 8 bases between. Germline V gives CDR1 MNHEY, CDR2 SMNVEV (reference sequence).

This clonotype was observed a handful of times. The chain combines TRBV29-1 with TRBJ2-7; 13 bases line up with TRBD2. From germline, CDR1 is SQVTM and CDR2 ANQGSEA. The length of the CDR3 is 14 residues. V lost 6 bases and J lost 3; bases outside the gene matches: 5. CDR3 nucleotides: TGCAGCGTGGCACTAGCGGGAGGGGACTACGAGCAGTACTTC. Encoded protein: CSVALAGGDYEQYF.

This clonotype is labeled as medium-sized (0.01 to 0.1%). The V gene is TRBV11-1, the J gene TRBJ2-3; D is undetermined. The CDR3 is made up of 13 amino acids. CDR1 is SGHAT, CDR2 FQDESV, per germline (reference sequence). Trimming cost V 4 bases and J 6 bases, with 11 bases left between them. The CDR3 region is CASSSLNGDTQYF. CDR3 nucleotides: TGTGCCAGCAGCTCCCTTAACGGGGATACGCAGTATTTT.

The sample holds many counts of this clonotype. This chain joins TRBV20-1 and TRBJ2-3, with TRBD2 matching 10 bases. Germline V lookup: CDR1 DFQATT, CDR2 SNEGSKA (reference sequence). The CDR3 loop spans 18 amino acids. V lost 0 bases, J lost 4 bases, and 13 bases stayed unmatched. The CDR3 sequence: CSARDPTPGTSEADTQYF. The CDR3 bases are TGCAGTGCTAGAGATCCCACTCCCGGGACTAGCGAGGCAGATACGCAGTATTTT.

This clonotype occurred many times. The rearrangement uses TRBV19 and TRBJ2-1, with TRBD2 matching 15 bases. Trimming took 4 bases from V and 8 from J; bases not matched to a gene: 9. The germline V gene encodes CDR1 LNHDA and CDR2 SQIVND (reference sequence). CDR3 length: 17 residues. The CDR3 spells CASSRGLAGGAADEQFF. As DNA, the CDR3 is TGTGCCAGTAGTAGGGGACTAGCGGGAGGTGCCGCCGATGAGCAGTTCTTC.

The chain recombines TRBV6-2 or TRBV6-3 with TRBJ2-7; tentative D call: TRBD2 (6 bases). CDR1 and CDR2 (germline): MNHEY, SVGEGT. The germline V and J ends were trimmed by 8 bases and 6 bases, with 11 bases remaining between them. The CDR3 has 11 residues. CDR3 in DNA: TGTGCCAGCGGGCAGGGAGGCGAGCAGTACTTC. This sequence encodes CASGQGGEQYF.

This clonotype counts as medium-sized. CDR3 nucleotide sequence: TGCGCCAGCAGCCAAGGGGGTAGCGGGTTTTACAATGAGCAGTTCTTC. Translating it yields CASSQGGSGFYNEQFF. The chain carries TRBV4-3 and TRBJ2-1, with 7 bases fitting TRBD2. This CDR3 has 16 residues. Germline CDR1 LGHNA, CDR2 YSLEER. Germline trimming cut 1 base from V and 4 bases from J; bases unmatched to any gene: 7.

Many counts were recorded for this clonotype. The chain uses TRBV19 and TRBJ2-1, with D perhaps matching TRBD2 (6 bases). CDR3 size: 14 residues. The germline gives CDR1 LNHDA, CDR2 SQIVND (reference sequence). Trimming shortened V by 5 bases and J by 7 bases, and 15 bases separated the two germline ends. CDR3 region: CASSGQRRGNEQFF. Here the CDR3 DNA reads TGTGCCAGTAGTGGTCAGCGACGGGGGAATGAGCAGTTCTTC.

This clonotype was observed many times. V is TRBV6-2 or TRBV6-3 and J is TRBJ2-3, with D perhaps TRBD2 (6 bases). V shed 6 bases and J shed 4 bases, with 11 bases lying between them. The V gene's germline CDR1 is MNHEY and CDR2 SVGEGT. CDR3 length: 13 residues. Written as DNA, the CDR3 is TGTGCCAGCAGCGAGCCGGGAGCAGATACGCAGTATTTT. Translation: CASSEPGADTQYF.

The sample holds a few counts of this clonotype. V usage is TRBV28 and J usage is TRBJ2-2; possible D gene TRBD1, 5 bases. This CDR3 has 20 amino acids. V lost 2 bases and J 3 bases, leaving 25 bases between the germline ends. Germline V gene data show CDR1 as MDHEN and CDR2 as SYDVKM. The CDR3 here is CASSLQFPPTERKYTGELFF. CDR3 DNA: TGTGCCAGCAGTTTACAGTTTCCACCGACAGAAAGAAAATACACCGGGGAGCTGTTTTTT.

This clonotype occurred many times. The V and J genes are TRBV7-2 and TRBJ2-3, with 8 bases that match TRBD2. V trimming: 5 bases; J trimming: 0 bases; junction bases outside the gene matches: 4. Germline V gene sequence: CDR1 SGHTA, CDR2 FQGNSA. The CDR3 is 15 residues long. This CDR3 reads CASSLSGRSTDTQYF. The CDR3 region has the DNA TGTGCCAGCAGCCTGAGCGGGAGAAGCACAGATACGCAGTATTTT.

This clonotype is labeled medium-sized. The CDR3 here is CASSYEGRADTEAFF. The CDR3 DNA reads TGTGCCAGCAGTTACGAAGGCAGGGCGGACACTGAAGCTTTCTTT. This chain connects TRBV6-6 to TRBJ1-1; TRBD1 is a possible D gene (5 bases). Germline V gives CDR1 MNHNY, CDR2 SVGAGI (reference sequence). The V end lost 2 bases, the J end lost 3 bases, and 13 bases lay between the germline ends. There are 15 residues in the CDR3.

At least ten counts were recorded for this clonotype. The CDR3 sequence: CASSRDRGSPLHF. In DNA form, the CDR3 reads TGTGCCAGCAGCCGGGACAGGGGTTCACCCCTCCACTTT. This chain connects TRBV7-8 to TRBJ1-6; 10 bases agree with TRBD1. From germline, CDR1 is SGHVS and CDR2 FQNEAQ. After removal of 5 bases from V and 9 bases from J, the junction contained 1 base not matched to a gene. The CDR3 is 13 amino acids.

This clonotype has ten or more counts. The chain recombines TRBV4-1 with TRBJ1-6; 7 nucleotides agree with TRBD1. The junction had 4 bases not matched to a gene; V was cut back by 1 base and J by 7 bases. CDR3 length: 15 residues. Germline CDR1 reads MGHRA; CDR2 reads YSYEKL. The CDR3 sequence is CASSQGGTANSPLHF. DNA of the CDR3: TGCGCCAGCAGCCAAGGGGGGACAGCGAATTCACCCCTCCACTTT.

In its sample, this clonotype is medium-sized. This chain joins TRBV10-3 and TRBJ2-5; 7 bases fit TRBD2. Trimming took 7 bases from V and 3 from J; bases not matched to a gene: 5. Germline assignment: CDR1 ENHRY and CDR2 SYGVKD. The CDR3 is made up of 13 amino acids. CDR3 nucleotide sequence: TGTGCCATCACCGCCGCGGGGGAAGAGACCCAGTACTTC. This translates into CAITAAGEETQYF.

The chain joins TRBV5-1 to TRBJ2-3; D perhaps matches TRBD1 (6 bases). CDR1 and CDR2 from the germline V gene are SGHRS and YFSETQ. Deletions cut 0 bases from V and 0 bases from J, with 11 bases between. This CDR3 spans 16 amino acids. CDR3 in DNA: TGCGCCAGCAGCTTGGGGGGGCGCCGGAGCACAGATACGCAGTATTTT. Translating gives CASSLGGRRSTDTQYF.

This clonotype was observed at least ten times. The chain employs TRBV6-5 and TRBJ2-3; no clear D gene. The germline V gene encodes CDR1 MNHEY and CDR2 SVGAGI. The CDR3 is 14 amino acids. Trimming stripped 6 bases from V and 1 base from J, with 11 bases between. The CDR3 DNA reads TGTGCCAGCAGCCAGCGCTCCGGCACAGATACGCAGTATTTT. Amino acid sequence: CASSQRSGTDTQYF.

This clonotype was recorded at least ten times. The V and J genes are TRBV12-3 or TRBV12-4 and TRBJ2-1, with 14 nucleotides matching TRBD2. V gave up 8 bases and J gave up 8 bases; unmatched junction bases: 11. The CDR3 runs to 16 residues. The CDR3 here is CASRGLAGGLGDEQFF. CDR3 sequence (DNA): TGTGCCAGCCGCGGACTAGCGGGAGGACTCGGCGATGAGCAGTTCTTC.

The chain combines TRBV15 with TRBJ2-6; tentatively, D is TRBD2 (5 bases). The germline V gene encodes CDR1 LNHNV and CDR2 YYDKDF (reference sequence). With 5 bases removed from V and 0 bases from J, the gap between germline ends came to 20 bases. The CDR3 is 19 amino acids. CDR3 residues: CATSFPLGSNPSGANVLTF. The CDR3 DNA reads as TGTGCCACCAGCTTCCCGCTGGGGAGCAATCCCTCTGGGGCCAACGTCCTGACTTTC. Full variable domain (remainder filled in from reference TRBV15 and TRBJ2-6): DAMVIQNPRYQVTQFGKPVTLSCSQTLNHNVMYWYQQKSSQAPKLLFHYYDKDFNNEADTPDNFQSRRPNTSFCFLDIRSPGLGDTAMYLCATSFPLGSNPSGANVLTFGAGSRLTVL.

Within the sample, this clonotype is medium-sized. The rearrangement joins TRBV7-3 to TRBJ2-1; 7 bases are a match to TRBD2. V lost 4 bases to trimming and J lost 0 bases; unmatched junction nucleotides: 9. Germline CDR1 and CDR2: SGHTA and FQGTGA. The CDR3 is 17 residues long. CDR3 sequence reads: CASSSTGTIDSYNEQFF. CDR3 DNA: TGTGCCAGCAGCTCCACCGGGACTATCGACTCCTACAATGAGCAGTTCTTC.

CDR3 in amino acids: CASTPGRANTEAFF. CDR3 sequence (DNA): TGTGCCAGCACCCCCGGAAGGGCCAACACTGAAGCTTTCTTT. This chain uses TRBV11-2 with TRBJ1-1, with D unclear. Germline V gene sequence: CDR1 SGHAT, CDR2 FQNNGV. This CDR3 contains 14 residues. Trimming shortened V by 7 bases and J by 2 bases, and 14 bases separated the two germline ends. Variable domain in full (rest from reference TRBV11-2 and TRBJ1-1): EAGVAQSPRYKIIEKRQSVAFWCNPISGHATLYWYQQILGQGPKLLIQFQNNGVVDDSQLPKDRFSAERLKGVDSTLKIQPAKLEDSAVYLCASTPGRANTEAFFGQGTRLTVV.